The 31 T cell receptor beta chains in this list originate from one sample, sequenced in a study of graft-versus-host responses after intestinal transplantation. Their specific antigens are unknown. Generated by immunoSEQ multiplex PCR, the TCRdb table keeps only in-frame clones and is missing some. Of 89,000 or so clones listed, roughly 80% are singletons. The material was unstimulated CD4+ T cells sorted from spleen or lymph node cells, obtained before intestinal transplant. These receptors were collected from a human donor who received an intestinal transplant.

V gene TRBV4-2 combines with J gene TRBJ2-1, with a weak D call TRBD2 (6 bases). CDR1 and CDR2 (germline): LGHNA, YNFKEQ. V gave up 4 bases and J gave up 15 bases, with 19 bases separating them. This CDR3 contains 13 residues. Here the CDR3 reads CASSLPGMRDPFF. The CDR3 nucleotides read TGTGCCAGCAGCCTACCCGGGATGCGGGACCCGTTCTTC.

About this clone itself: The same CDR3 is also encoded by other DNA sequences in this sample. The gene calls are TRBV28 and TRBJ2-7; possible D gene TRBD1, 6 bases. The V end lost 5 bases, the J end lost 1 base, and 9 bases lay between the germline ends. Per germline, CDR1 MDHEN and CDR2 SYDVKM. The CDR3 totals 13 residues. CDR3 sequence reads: CASSPGQSYEQYF. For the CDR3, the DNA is TGTGCCAGCAGTCCCGGACAGTCCTACGAGCAGTACTTC.

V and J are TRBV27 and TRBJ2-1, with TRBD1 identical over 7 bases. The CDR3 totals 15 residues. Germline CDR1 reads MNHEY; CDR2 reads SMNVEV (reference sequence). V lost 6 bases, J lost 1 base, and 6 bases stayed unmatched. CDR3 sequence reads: CASSPDRVSYNEQFF. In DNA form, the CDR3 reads TGTGCCAGCAGCCCAGACAGGGTTTCCTACAATGAGCAGTTCTTC.

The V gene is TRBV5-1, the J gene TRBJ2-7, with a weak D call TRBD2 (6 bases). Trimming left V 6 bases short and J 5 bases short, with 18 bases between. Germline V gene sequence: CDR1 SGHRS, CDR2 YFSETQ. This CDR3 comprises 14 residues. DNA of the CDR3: TGCGCCAGCACCCCCAGGGACTGGGAGCACGAGCAGTACTTC. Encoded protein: CASTPRDWEHEQYF.

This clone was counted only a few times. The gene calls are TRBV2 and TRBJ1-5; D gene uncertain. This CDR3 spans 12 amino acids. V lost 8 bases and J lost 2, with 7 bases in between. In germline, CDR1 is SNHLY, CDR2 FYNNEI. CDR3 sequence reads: CASAEGNQPQHF. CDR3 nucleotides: TGTGCCAGCGCCGAGGGCAATCAGCCCCAGCATTTT.

CDR3 coding DNA: TGTGCCATCAGTGAGTCCTATAGGACAGGGGAAAACTATGGCTACACCTTC. Amino acid sequence: CAISESYRTGENYGYTF. This chain connects TRBV10-3 to TRBJ1-2; 9 bases agree with TRBD1. CDR1 and CDR2 from the germline V gene are ENHRY and SYGVKD. The CDR3 totals 17 residues. Losses at the gene ends were 0 bases for V and 2 bases for J; bases not matched to a gene: 7.

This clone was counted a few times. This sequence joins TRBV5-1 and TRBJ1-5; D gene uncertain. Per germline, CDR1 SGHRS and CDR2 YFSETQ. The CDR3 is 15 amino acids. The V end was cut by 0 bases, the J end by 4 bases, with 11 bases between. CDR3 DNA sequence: TGCGCCAGCAGCTTGGATTTGGCGGGGAATCAGCCCCAGCATTTT. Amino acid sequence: CASSLDLAGNQPQHF. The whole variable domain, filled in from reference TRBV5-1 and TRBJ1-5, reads KAGVTQTPRYLIKTRGQQVTLSCSPISGHRSVSWYQQTPGQGLQFLFEYFSETQRNKGNFPGRFSGRQFSNSRSEMNVSTLELGDSALYLCASSLDLAGNQPQHFGDGTRLSIL.

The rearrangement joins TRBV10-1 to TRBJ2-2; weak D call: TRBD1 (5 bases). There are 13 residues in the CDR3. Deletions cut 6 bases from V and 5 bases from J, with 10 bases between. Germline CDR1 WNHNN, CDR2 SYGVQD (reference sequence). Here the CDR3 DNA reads TGCGCCAGCAGCGAACCAGGGACCGGGGAGCTGTTTTTT. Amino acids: CASSEPGTGELFF.

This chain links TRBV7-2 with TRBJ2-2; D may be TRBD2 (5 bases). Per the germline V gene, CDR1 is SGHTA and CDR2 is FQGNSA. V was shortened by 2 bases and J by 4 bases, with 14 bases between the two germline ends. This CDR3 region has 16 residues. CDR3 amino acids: CASSLNSVTFTGELFF. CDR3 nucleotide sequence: TGTGCCAGCAGCTTAAATAGCGTGACGTTCACCGGGGAGCTGTTTTTT.

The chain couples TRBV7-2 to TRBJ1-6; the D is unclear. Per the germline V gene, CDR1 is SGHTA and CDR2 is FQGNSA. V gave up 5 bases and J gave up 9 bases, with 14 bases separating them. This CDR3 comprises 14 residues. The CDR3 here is CASSRDTYGSPLHF. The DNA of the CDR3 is TGTGCCAGCAGCAGAGACACATACGGTTCACCCCTCCACTTT.

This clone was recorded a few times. The DNA of the CDR3 is TGTGCCAGCAGCAGTAGGACAGGGACTGGCTACACCTTC. The encoded protein is CASSSRTGTGYTF. The chain is built from TRBV5-4 and TRBJ1-2; TRBD1 agrees at 8 bases. The CDR3 has 13 amino acids. V shed 4 bases, J shed 7 bases, and the junction held 6 bases outside the gene matches. Germline values: CDR1 SGHNT, CDR2 YYREEE (reference sequence).

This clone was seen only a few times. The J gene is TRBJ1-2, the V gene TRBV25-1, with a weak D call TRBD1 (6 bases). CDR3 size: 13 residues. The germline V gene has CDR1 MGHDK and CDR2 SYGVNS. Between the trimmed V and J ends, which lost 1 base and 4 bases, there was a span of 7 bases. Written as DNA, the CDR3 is TGTGCCAGCAGTGAATGGACAGCCTATGGCTACACCTTC. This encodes CASSEWTAYGYTF.

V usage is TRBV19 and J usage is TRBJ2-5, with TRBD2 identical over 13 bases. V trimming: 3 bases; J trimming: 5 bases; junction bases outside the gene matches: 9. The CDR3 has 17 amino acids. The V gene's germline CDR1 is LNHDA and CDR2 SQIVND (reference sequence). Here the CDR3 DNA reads TGTGCCAGTAGTATGGGGACTAGCGGGATTCGCGGGGAGACCCAGTACTTC. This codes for CASSMGTSGIRGETQYF.

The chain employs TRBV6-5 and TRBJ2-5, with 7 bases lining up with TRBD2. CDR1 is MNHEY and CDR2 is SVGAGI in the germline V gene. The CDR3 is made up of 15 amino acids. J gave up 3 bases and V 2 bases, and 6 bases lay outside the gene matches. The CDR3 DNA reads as TGTGCCAGCAGTTACATTCTACGGGGGGAAGAGACCCAGTACTTC. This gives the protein CASSYILRGEETQYF.

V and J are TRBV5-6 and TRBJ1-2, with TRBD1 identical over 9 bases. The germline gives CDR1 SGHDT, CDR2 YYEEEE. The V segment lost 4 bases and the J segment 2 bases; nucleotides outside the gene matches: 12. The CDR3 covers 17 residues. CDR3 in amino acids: CASSRDRASIVNYGYTF. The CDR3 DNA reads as TGTGCCAGCAGCCGGGACAGGGCCTCTATCGTCAACTATGGCTACACCTTC.

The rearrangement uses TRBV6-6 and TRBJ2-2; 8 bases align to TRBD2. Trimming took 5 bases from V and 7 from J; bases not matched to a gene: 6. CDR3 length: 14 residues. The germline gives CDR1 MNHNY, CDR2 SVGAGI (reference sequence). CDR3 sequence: CASSPAGAGGELFF. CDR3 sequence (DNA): TGTGCCAGCAGTCCAGCGGGGGCCGGCGGGGAGCTGTTTTTT.

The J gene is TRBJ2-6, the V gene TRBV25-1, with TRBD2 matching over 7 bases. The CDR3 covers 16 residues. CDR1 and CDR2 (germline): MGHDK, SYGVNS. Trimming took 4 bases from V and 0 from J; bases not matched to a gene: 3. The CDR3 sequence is CASSGAGASGANVLTF. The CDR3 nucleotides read TGTGCCAGCAGTGGGGCGGGAGCCTCTGGGGCCAACGTCCTGACTTTC.

CDR3 residues: CASSLPKDRIGDTIYF. The CDR3 nucleotides read TGTGCCAGCAGTTTACCCAAGGACCGAATCGGGGACACCATATATTTT. This chain links TRBV28 with TRBJ1-3; no definite D call. Germline lookup yields CDR1 MDHEN and CDR2 SYDVKM. The CDR3 has 16 residues. V lost 2 bases and J 8 bases, leaving 19 bases between the germline ends. Looking up the rest from reference TRBV28 and TRBJ1-3 gives the full variable domain: DVKVTQSSRYLVKRTGEKVFLECVQDMDHENMFWYRQDPGLGLRLIYFSYDVKMKEKGDIPEGYSVSREKKERFSLILESASTNQTSMYLCASSLPKDRIGDTIYFGEGSWLTVV.

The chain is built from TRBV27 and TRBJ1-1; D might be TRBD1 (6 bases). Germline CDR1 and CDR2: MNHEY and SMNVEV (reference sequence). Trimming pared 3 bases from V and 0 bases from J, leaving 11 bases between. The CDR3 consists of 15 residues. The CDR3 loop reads CASSFFPGVNTEAFF. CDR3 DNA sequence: TGTGCCAGCAGTTTCTTTCCAGGGGTGAACACTGAAGCTTTCTTT.

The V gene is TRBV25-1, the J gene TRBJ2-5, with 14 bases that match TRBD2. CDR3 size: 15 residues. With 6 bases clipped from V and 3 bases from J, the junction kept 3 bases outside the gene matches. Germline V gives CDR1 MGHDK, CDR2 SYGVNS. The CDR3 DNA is TGTGCCAGCAGGGAGGGACTAGCGGGGGAAGAGACCCAGTACTTC. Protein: CASREGLAGEETQYF.

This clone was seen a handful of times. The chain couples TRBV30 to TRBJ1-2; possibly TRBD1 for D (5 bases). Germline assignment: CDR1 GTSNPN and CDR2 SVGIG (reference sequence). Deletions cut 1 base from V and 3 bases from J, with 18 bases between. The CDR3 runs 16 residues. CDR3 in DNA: TGTGCCTGGAGTGCCTGGGCAGGGTGGGTTGACTATGGCTACACCTTC. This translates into CAWSAWAGWVDYGYTF.

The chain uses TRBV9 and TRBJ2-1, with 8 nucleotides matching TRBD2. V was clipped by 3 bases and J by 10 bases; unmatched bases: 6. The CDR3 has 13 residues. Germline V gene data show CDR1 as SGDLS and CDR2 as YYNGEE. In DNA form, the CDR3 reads TGTGCCAGCAGCGAGGGACTAGGGTACGAGCAGTTCTTC. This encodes CASSEGLGYEQFF.

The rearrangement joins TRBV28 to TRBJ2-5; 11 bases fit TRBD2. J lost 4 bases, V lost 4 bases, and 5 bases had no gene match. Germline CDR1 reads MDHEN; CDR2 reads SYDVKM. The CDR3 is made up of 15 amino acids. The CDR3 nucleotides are TGTGCCAGCAGTTATAGCGGGAGGGCCGGAGAGACCCAGTACTTC. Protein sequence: CASSYSGRAGETQYF.

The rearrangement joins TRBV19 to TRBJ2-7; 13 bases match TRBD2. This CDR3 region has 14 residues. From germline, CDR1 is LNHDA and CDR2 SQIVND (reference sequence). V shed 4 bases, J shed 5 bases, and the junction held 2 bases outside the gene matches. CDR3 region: CASSRTSGRNEQYF. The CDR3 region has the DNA TGTGCCAGTAGTAGGACTAGCGGGAGAAACGAGCAGTACTTC.

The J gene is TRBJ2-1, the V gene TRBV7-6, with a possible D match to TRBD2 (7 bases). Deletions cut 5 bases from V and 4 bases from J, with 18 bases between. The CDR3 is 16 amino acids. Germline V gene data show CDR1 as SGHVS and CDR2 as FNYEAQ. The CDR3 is CASSPLGRGAYNEQFF. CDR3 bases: TGTGCCAGCAGCCCCCTGGGACGGGGGGCATACAATGAGCAGTTCTTC.

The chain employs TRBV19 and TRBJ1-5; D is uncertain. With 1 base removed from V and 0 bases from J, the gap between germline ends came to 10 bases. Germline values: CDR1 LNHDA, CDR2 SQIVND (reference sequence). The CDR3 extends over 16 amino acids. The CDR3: CASSIARYGSNQPQHF. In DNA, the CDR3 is TGTGCCAGTAGTATAGCCCGGTACGGTAGCAATCAGCCCCAGCATTTT.

The CDR3 loop is CASSFDRTNYGYTF. The CDR3 DNA is TGTGCCAGCAGTTTCGACAGAACGAACTATGGCTACACCTTC. V is TRBV6-6 and J is TRBJ1-2; TRBD1 is a possible D gene (5 bases). This CDR3 is 14 amino acids long. The ends were cut back, 4 bases at V and 2 bases at J, with 11 bases in the middle. Germline V lookup: CDR1 MNHNY, CDR2 SVGAGI (reference sequence).

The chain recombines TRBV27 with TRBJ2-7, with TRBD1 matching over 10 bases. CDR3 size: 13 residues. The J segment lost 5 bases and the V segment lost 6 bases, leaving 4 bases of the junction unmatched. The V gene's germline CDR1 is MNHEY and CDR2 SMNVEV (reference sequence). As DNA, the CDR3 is TGTGCCAGCAGGGGACAGGGGAGGCACGAGCAGTACTTC. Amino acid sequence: CASRGQGRHEQYF.

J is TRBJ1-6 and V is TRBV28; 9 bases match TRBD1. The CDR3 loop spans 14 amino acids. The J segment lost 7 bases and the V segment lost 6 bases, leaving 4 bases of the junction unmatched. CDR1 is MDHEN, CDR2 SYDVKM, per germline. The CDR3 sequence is CASRGDRENSPLHF. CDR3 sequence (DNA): TGTGCCAGCAGAGGGGACAGGGAGAATTCACCCCTCCACTTT.

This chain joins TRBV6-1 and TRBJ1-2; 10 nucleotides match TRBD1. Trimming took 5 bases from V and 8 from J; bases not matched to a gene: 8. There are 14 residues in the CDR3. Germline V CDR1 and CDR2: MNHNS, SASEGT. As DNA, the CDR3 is TGTGCCAGCAGTCTAGACAGGGGGCTCGAGGGCTACACCTTC. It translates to CASSLDRGLEGYTF.

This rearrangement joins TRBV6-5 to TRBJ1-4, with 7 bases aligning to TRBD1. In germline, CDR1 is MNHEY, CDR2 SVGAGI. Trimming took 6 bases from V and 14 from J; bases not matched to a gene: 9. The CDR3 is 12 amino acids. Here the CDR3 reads CASSYDRVRLFF. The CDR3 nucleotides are TGTGCCAGCAGCTATGACAGGGTTCGCCTGTTTTTT.